The 13 T cell receptor beta chains listed next were all sequenced from one sample in a study of cytomegalovirus exposure and HLA in healthy donors. The PCR ran on 60 Vbeta and 13 Jbeta primers. TCRdb's table, derived via immunoSEQ multiplex PCR, lists solely in-frame clones and lacks some. Here the sample spans approximately 39,000 clones, over 60% being singletons. Sequenced input: PBMCs. These receptors were obtained from a man aged 25-45 years in good health and CMV-seronegative.

The gene calls are TRBV7-8 and TRBJ2-1; 13 bases align to TRBD2. Per germline, CDR1 SGHVS and CDR2 FQNEAQ. The CDR3 consists of 16 residues. Trimming cost V 5 bases and J 2 bases; bases outside gene matches: 3. CDR3 DNA sequence: TGTGCCAGCAGCCCAACTAGCGGGAGGGCCTACAATGAGCAGTTCTTC. It codes for CASSPTSGRAYNEQFF. Full variable domain (outside the CDR3, taken from reference TRBV7-8 and TRBJ2-1): GAGVSQSPRYKVAKRGQDVALRCDPISGHVSLFWYQQALGQGPEFLTYFQNEAQLDKSGLPSDRFFAERPEGSVSTLKIQRTQQEDSAVYLCASSPTSGRAYNEQFFGPGTRLTVL.

The V and J genes are TRBV10-3 and TRBJ1-6, with 8 bases fitting TRBD1. V lost 3 bases to trimming and J lost 7 bases; unmatched junction nucleotides: 8. Germline V lookup: CDR1 ENHRY, CDR2 SYGVKD. The CDR3 spans 16 residues. Written as DNA, the CDR3 is TGTGCCATCAGTGAATACAGGACAGGGATGAATTCACCCCTCCACTTT. Its translation is CAISEYRTGMNSPLHF.

This rearrangement joins TRBV9 to TRBJ1-3; no clear D. V gave up 2 bases and J gave up 4 bases, with 13 bases separating them. The CDR3 sequence is 15 residues long. Germline V gives CDR1 SGDLS, CDR2 YYNGEE. As DNA, the CDR3 is TGTGCCAGCAGCGTCCATGACGGAGAAGGAAACACCATATATTTT. Translating gives CASSVHDGEGNTIYF.

The chain recombines TRBV7-2 with TRBJ2-7, with D possibly TRBD1 on 5 matching bases. From germline, CDR1 is SGHTA and CDR2 FQGNSA. Trimming cost V 5 bases and J 0 bases, with 14 bases left between them. The length of the CDR3 is 15 residues. The CDR3 loop reads CASSTTNRFSYEQYF. The CDR3 nucleotides read TGTGCCAGCAGCACAACAAACAGGTTCTCCTACGAGCAGTACTTC.

The sample holds a few counts of this clone. The sample carries other DNA sequences with the same CDR3. The CDR3 region is CSVRMEDRASDEQFF. The CDR3 coding sequence is TGCAGCGTCAGAATGGAGGACAGGGCCTCGGATGAGCAGTTCTTC. The genes are TRBV29-1 and TRBJ2-1; 8 positions match TRBD1. V lost 6 bases, J lost 8 bases, and 15 bases stayed unmatched. CDR3 length equals 15 residues. Germline lookup yields CDR1 SQVTM and CDR2 ANQGSEA.

This chain links TRBV2 with TRBJ1-5; D is possibly TRBD1 (6 bases). This CDR3 contains 14 residues. Looked up from germline, CDR1 is SNHLY and CDR2 is FYNNEI. Deletions cut 1 base from V and 7 bases from J, with 11 bases between. CDR3 loop: CASSEVGGEQPQHF. DNA of the CDR3: TGTGCCAGCAGTGAAGTTGGGGGCGAACAGCCCCAGCATTTT.

The CDR3 DNA sequence: TGTGCCAGCAGTCCCTCGGCGGGAGAGCTGGGGGAGCAGTACTTC. Protein: CASSPSAGELGEQYF. The rearrangement uses TRBV6-4 and TRBJ2-7; 7 bases are a match to TRBD2. Germline V gene lookup returns CDR1 MRHNA and CDR2 SNTAGT. V trimming: 5 bases; J trimming: 7 bases; junction bases outside the gene matches: 14. CDR3 length: 15 residues.

The rearrangement joins TRBV6-4 to TRBJ1-5, with 7 bases identical to TRBD1. Germline lookup yields CDR1 MRHNA and CDR2 SNTAGT. The trim removed 3 bases at V and 1 base at J, leaving 0 bases unmatched. The CDR3 is made up of 14 amino acids. The CDR3 loop is CASSETGSNQPQHF. Written as DNA, the CDR3 is TGTGCCAGCAGTGAGACAGGGAGCAATCAGCCCCAGCATTTT.

This clone has more than one count but fewer than ten. The chain joins TRBV6-5 to TRBJ2-7, with 10 bases fitting TRBD2. The germline V gene encodes CDR1 MNHEY and CDR2 SVGAGI. V lost 2 bases to trimming and J lost 6 bases; unmatched junction nucleotides: 4. CDR3 length equals 14 residues. CDR3 protein: CASSYGLAGAEQYF. In DNA form, the CDR3 reads TGTGCCAGCAGTTACGGGCTAGCGGGGGCCGAGCAGTACTTC.

This clone has just one count. The chain employs TRBV6-1 and TRBJ1-5, with a tentative D call TRBD1 (6 bases). Germline CDR1 reads MNHNS; CDR2 reads SASEGT. The V end was cut by 6 bases, the J end by 3 bases, with 9 bases between. This CDR3 spans 13 amino acids. In DNA form, the CDR3 reads TGTGCCAGCAGCACAGGGCCCAATCAGCCCCAGCATTTT. It encodes CASSTGPNQPQHF.

The rearrangement uses TRBV5-1 and TRBJ1-1; D is unclear. V lost 4 bases and J lost 1, with 17 bases in between. CDR1 and CDR2 (germline): SGHRS, YFSETQ. The CDR3 totals 16 residues. This chain's CDR3 is CASSPGRGQPNTEAFF. In DNA form, the CDR3 reads TGCGCCAGCAGCCCTGGCCGCGGGCAGCCGAACACTGAAGCTTTCTTT.

This rearrangement joins TRBV6-6 to TRBJ1-2; 10 bases are shared with TRBD1. The CDR3 is made up of 15 amino acids. V was pared by 6 bases and J by 4 bases, with 8 bases of the junction left unmatched. Germline V lookup: CDR1 MNHNY, CDR2 SVGAGI (reference sequence). CDR3 loop: CASRAGQGSAYGYTF. CDR3 coding DNA: TGTGCCAGCAGGGCGGGACAGGGGTCCGCCTATGGCTACACCTTC.

The chain carries TRBV4-3 and TRBJ2-7; D might be TRBD1 (6 bases). The CDR3 is 15 residues long. With 0 bases removed from V and 4 bases from J, the gap between germline ends came to 13 bases. Looked up from germline, CDR1 is LGHNA and CDR2 is YSLEER. The CDR3 is CASSQDPGDLYEQYF. The CDR3 DNA sequence: TGCGCCAGCAGCCAAGATCCAGGGGACCTTTACGAGCAGTACTTC.